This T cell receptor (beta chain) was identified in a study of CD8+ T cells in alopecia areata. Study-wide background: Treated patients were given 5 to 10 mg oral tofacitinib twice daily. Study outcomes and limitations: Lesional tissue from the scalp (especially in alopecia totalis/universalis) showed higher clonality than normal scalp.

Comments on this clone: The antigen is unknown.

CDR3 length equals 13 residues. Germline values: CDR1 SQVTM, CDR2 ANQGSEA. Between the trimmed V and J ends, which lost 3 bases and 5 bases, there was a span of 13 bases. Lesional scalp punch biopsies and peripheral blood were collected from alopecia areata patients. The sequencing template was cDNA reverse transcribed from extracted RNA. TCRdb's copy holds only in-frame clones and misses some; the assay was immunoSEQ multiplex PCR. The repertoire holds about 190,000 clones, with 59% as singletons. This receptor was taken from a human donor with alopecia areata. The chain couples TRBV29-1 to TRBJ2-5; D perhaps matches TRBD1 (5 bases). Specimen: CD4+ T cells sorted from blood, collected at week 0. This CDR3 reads CSVEAGYGETQYF. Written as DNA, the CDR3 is TGCAGCGTTGAGGCAGGGTATGGGGAGACCCAGTACTTC. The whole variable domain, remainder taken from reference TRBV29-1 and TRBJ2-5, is SAVISQKPSRDICQRGTSLTIQCQVDSQVTMMFWYRQQPGQSLTLIATANQGSEATYESGFVIDKFPISRPNLTFSTLTVSNMSPEDSSIYLCSVEAGYGETQYFGPGTRLLVL.